This T cell receptor (beta chain) was retrieved from a study of blood T cell repertoires in COVID-19. For the study at large: From T cells, B-cell-depleted T cells, or PBMCs came the material, which was cDNA or gDNA.

Original handling: Amplification from reference gene primers served as the basis for estimated nucleated cell counts. TCRdb keeps only in-frame clones here, not all; method: immunoSEQ multiplex PCR. V, J and clone size are those of that table, while D and trimming were read from the DNA. Of 250,000 to 300,000 clones in the sample, roughly nine tenths are singletons; the top ten hold approximately 1.2%. Per the germline V gene, CDR1 is MDHEN and CDR2 is SYDVKM. V was shortened by 2 bases and J by 4 bases, with 10 bases between the two germline ends. This CDR3 has 14 residues. Clinical histories supplied by participants themselves formed the basis of cohort assignment.

Sequenced: PBMCs or T cells enriched from blood (not recorded which). This receptor was obtained from a human donor in a cohort exposed to, infected with or recovered from COVID-19 (not recorded which). The donor label of this sample is uncertain. The rearrangement joins TRBV28 to TRBJ2-3; tentative D call: TRBD2 (6 bases). The CDR3 DNA reads TGTGCCAGCAGTTTACCGGGGGACGCAGATACGCAGTATTTT. Residues: CASSLPGDADTQYF.